This T cell receptor beta chain comes out of a study of T cells in Graves' hyperthyroidism and ophthalmopathy. Study overall: The initial diagnosis was the point when peripheral blood was collected, ahead of any treatment. Study results and caveats: Most clonotypes expanded in the thyroid (above 0.001) were also present in blood.

Comments on this clonotype: Its antigen is not identified.

Disease duration under 2 months; hyperthyroidism patients were aged 18 to 65. The PBMCs studied were ones that came from 10 ml fresh peripheral blood. TCR beta CDR3 region amplification was performed from RNA transcripts. The TCR CDR3 first-round RT-PCR relied on the HTBI primer set. TCRdb analysed the multiplex PCR reads with MiXCR anew, one entry per CDR3 protein. The sample has hundreds of thousands of distinct CDR3 sequences; around 39% are singletons. Material: blood. This TCR was sampled from a man aged 18 to 29 with Graves' hyperthyroidism.

CDR3 DNA: TGTGCCAGCAGCTTCGGGCGGATGGGGGGGGAGACCCAGTACTTC. Its translation: CASSFGRMGGETQYF. The chain joins TRBV5-6 to TRBJ2-5, with 7 nucleotides matching TRBD2. Germline V gives CDR1 SGHDT, CDR2 YYEEEE. V gave up 2 bases and J gave up 5 bases; unmatched junction bases: 9. The CDR3 is made up of 15 amino acids.